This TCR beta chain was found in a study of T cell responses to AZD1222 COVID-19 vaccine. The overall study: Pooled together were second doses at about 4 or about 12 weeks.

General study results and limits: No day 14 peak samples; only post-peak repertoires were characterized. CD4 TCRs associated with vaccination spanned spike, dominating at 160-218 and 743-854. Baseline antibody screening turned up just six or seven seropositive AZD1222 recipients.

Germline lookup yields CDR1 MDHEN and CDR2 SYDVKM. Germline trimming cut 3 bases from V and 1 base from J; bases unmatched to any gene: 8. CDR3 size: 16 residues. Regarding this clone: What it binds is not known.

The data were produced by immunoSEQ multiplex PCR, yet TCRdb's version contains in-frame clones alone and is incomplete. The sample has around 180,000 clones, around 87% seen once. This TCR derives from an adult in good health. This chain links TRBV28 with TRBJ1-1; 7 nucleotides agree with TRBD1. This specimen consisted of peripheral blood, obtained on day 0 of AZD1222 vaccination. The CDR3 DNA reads TGTGCCAGCAGTTTCTTGGTCACAGGGGAGAACACTGAAGCTTTCTTT. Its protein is CASSFLVTGENTEAFF.